These 18 T cell receptor beta chains were sequenced from one sample in a study of post-analysis software for immune sequencing data. Study conclusions and caveats: Roughly 5 TRBV segments (TRBV5-6, TRBV5-1 and TRBV20-1 among them) occurred more frequently in patients than in controls.

TCR beta cDNA libraries had unique molecular identifiers. TCRdb reprocessed the PCR reads with MiXCR, giving one entry per CDR3 protein. Among about 620,000 distinct CDR3 sequences listed, 44% were seen once. What these receptors recognize is not known. Sample: blood. The source of these receptors is a girl aged 10-17 years with multiple sclerosis.

The gene calls are TRBV5-1 and TRBJ2-4; D assignment may be TRBD1 or TRBD2 (7 bases each). This CDR3 is built from 16 residues. Trimming took off 3 bases at V and 8 bases at J, with 21 bases between the two ends. From germline, CDR1 is SGHRS and CDR2 YFSETQ. The CDR3 nucleotides are TGCGCCAGCAGCTCAAGATGGGGAGGGGGCAGCGACATTCAGTACTTC. Protein sequence: CASSSRWGGGSDIQYF. Complete variable domain (other parts from reference TRBV5-1 and TRBJ2-4): KAGVTQTPRYLIKTRGQQVTLSCSPISGHRSVSWYQQTPGQGLQFLFEYFSETQRNKGNFPGRFSGRQFSNSRSEMNVSTLELGDSALYLCASSSRWGGGSDIQYFGAGTRLSVL.

The V gene is TRBV28, the J gene TRBJ2-3; D possibly corresponds to TRBD1 (5 bases). Trimming took off 10 bases at V and 2 bases at J, with 7 bases between the two ends. CDR1 is MDHEN, CDR2 SYDVKM, per germline. This CDR3 comprises 11 residues. In DNA form, the CDR3 reads TGTGCCACAGGGAACACAGATACGCAGTATTTT. Protein sequence: CATGNTDTQYF.

This chain uses TRBV20-1 with TRBJ2-7; 8 nucleotides agree with TRBD2. The end of the DNA is better explained by TRBJ2-5, so the J call may be wrong. Germline lookup yields CDR1 DFQATT and CDR2 SNEGSKA (reference sequence). CDR3 length equals 14 residues. The CDR3: CSAIPGTRGETQYF. Written as DNA, the CDR3 is TGCAGTGCCATTCCCGGGACTAGGGGGGAGACCCAGTACTTC.

This clonotype was seen a few times. The V and J genes are TRBV5-1 and TRBJ2-7, with D perhaps matching TRBD2 (6 bases). V shed 1 base and J shed 6 bases, with 11 bases lying between them. This CDR3 contains 13 residues. Germline V gene lookup returns CDR1 SGHRS and CDR2 YFSETQ. The CDR3 loop is CASSLWGTGEQYF. In nucleotides, the CDR3 is TGCGCCAGCAGCTTGTGGGGGACTGGCGAGCAGTACTTC.

The chain joins TRBV10-3 to TRBJ1-1; D not resolved. V lost 1 base, J lost 2 bases, and 5 bases lay in between. The CDR3 is 13 residues long. Germline CDR1 is ENHRY and CDR2 is SYGVKD. This chain's CDR3 is CAISEFGNTEAFF. The DNA of the CDR3 is TGTGCCATCAGTGAGTTCGGCAACACTGAAGCTTTCTTT.

The CDR3 loop reads CAAEVAASYEQYF. The CDR3 DNA is TGTGCCGCTGAGGTAGCGGCTTCCTACGAGCAGTACTTC. The gene calls are TRBV6-1 and TRBJ2-7; D is possibly TRBD2 (6 bases). CDR1 and CDR2 from the germline V gene are MNHNS and SASEGT. V was shortened by 11 bases and J by 1 base, with 15 bases between the two germline ends. The CDR3 is made up of 13 amino acids.

This clonotype was recorded a few times. V and J are TRBV19 and TRBJ2-1; D might be TRBD2 (5 bases). V was clipped by 7 bases and J by 1 base, with 17 bases between them. Germline CDR1 and CDR2: LNHDA and SQIVND (reference sequence). The CDR3 runs 16 residues. CDR3 nucleotide sequence: TGTGCCAGTACCAACGGTGAGGGAAGGTCCTACAATGAGCAGTTCTTC. Translating it yields CASTNGEGRSYNEQFF.

This clonotype has a handful of counts. This chain uses TRBV28 with TRBJ2-7; D possibly uses TRBD1 or TRBD2 (6 bases each). The CDR3 consists of 15 residues. V was clipped by 5 bases and J by 0 bases, with 14 bases between them. Germline V lookup: CDR1 MDHEN, CDR2 SYDVKM. Here the CDR3 reads CASSVRGGGSYEQYF. CDR3 nucleotides: TGTGCCAGCAGTGTCAGGGGAGGCGGCTCCTACGAGCAGTACTTC.

The genes are TRBV12-3 or TRBV12-4 and TRBJ1-2; TRBD1 is a possible D gene (5 bases). This CDR3 is built from 13 residues. Trimming took off 7 bases at V and 6 bases at J, with 15 bases between the two ends. The CDR3 sequence is CASTWVGGDGYTF. DNA of the CDR3: TGTGCCAGCACCTGGGTGGGGGGTGATGGCTACACCTTC.

For the CDR3, the DNA is TGTGCCAGCAGTCCTAATCCCCTGGCAGGGTTGAACTATGGCTACACCTTC. It codes for CASSPNPLAGLNYGYTF. The gene calls are TRBV12-3 or TRBV12-4 and TRBJ1-2; D is perhaps TRBD1 (5 bases). This CDR3 comprises 17 residues. Trimming cost V 5 bases and J 2 bases, with 21 bases left between them.

The gene calls are TRBV20-1 and TRBJ1-1; D is ambiguous. CDR3 length equals 8 residues. Germline V gene lookup returns CDR1 DFQATT and CDR2 SNEGSKA (reference sequence). CDR3: CSFGGAFF. In DNA form, the CDR3 reads TGCTCCTTCGGTGGAGCTTTCTTT.

The chain carries TRBV10-3 and TRBJ2-7; D is uncertain. Germline CDR1 and CDR2: ENHRY and SYGVKD. This CDR3 comprises 14 residues. Trimming stripped 3 bases from V and 5 bases from J, with 14 bases between. The CDR3: CAISDARPRHEQYF. CDR3 bases: TGTGCCATCAGTGATGCGAGACCCCGTCACGAGCAGTACTTC.

Comment on this clonotype: At one of its ends the junction is not consistent with the germline gene, which may arise from a read error. The chain couples TRBV4-1 to TRBJ2-7; D is perhaps TRBD1 (6 bases). Germline V gene sequence: CDR1 MGHRA, CDR2 YSYEKL. The CDR3 is 14 amino acids. In DNA form, the CDR3 reads TGCGCCAGAAGCCAACCGGGACAAGTCTACGAGCAGTACTTC. It is translated as CARSQPGQVYEQYF.

The chain uses TRBV13 and TRBJ1-2; 7 bases align to TRBD1. Germline V lookup: CDR1 PRHDT, CDR2 FYEKMQ (reference sequence). V lost 4 bases to trimming and J lost 0 bases; unmatched junction nucleotides: 5. The CDR3 consists of 15 residues. The CDR3 loop reads CASSYGDSPNYGYTF. CDR3 in DNA: TGTGCCAGCAGCTACGGGGACAGTCCTAACTATGGCTACACCTTC.

This clonotype was counted only a few times. This chain links TRBV5-1 with TRBJ2-5; TRBD2 aligns across 8 bases. The germline V gene encodes CDR1 SGHRS and CDR2 YFSETQ. The CDR3 contains 15 residues. Trimming removed 2 bases from V and 11 bases from J; junction bases left unmatched: 14. CDR3 region: CASSFLSGSYNEQYF. CDR3 bases: TGCGCCAGCAGCTTCCTAAGCGGGAGCTACAATGAGCAGTACTTC.

This chain links TRBV27 with TRBJ2-5; tentative D call: TRBD1 (6 bases). This CDR3 has 16 residues. Trimming removed 0 bases from V and 5 bases from J, with 16 bases in between. Germline V gives CDR1 MNHEY, CDR2 SMNVEV (reference sequence). CDR3 sequence: CASSLSSGEFDETQYF. The CDR3 coding sequence is TGTGCCAGCAGTTTATCGTCAGGGGAATTCGACGAGACCCAGTACTTC.

The V gene is TRBV7-9, the J gene TRBJ2-1, with D possibly being TRBD2 (5 bases). CDR1 and CDR2 (germline): SEHNR, FQNEAQ (reference sequence). V shed 4 bases and J shed 7 bases, with 17 bases lying between them. The CDR3 loop spans 15 amino acids. The chain's CDR3 is CASSSYRDLGNEQFF. The CDR3 DNA sequence: TGTGCCAGCAGCTCTTACCGGGATCTGGGGAATGAGCAGTTCTTC.

This sequence joins TRBV5-1 and TRBJ2-3; TRBD2 matches at 13 bases. The CDR3 runs 19 residues. Germline V gives CDR1 SGHRS, CDR2 YFSETQ. With V trimmed by 0 bases and J by 3 bases, 10 bases remained unmatched. CDR3 coding DNA: TGCGCCAGCAGCTTGGCCGGGACTAGCGGGGTTCCGGGGACAGATACGCAGTATTTT. Amino acids: CASSLAGTSGVPGTDTQYF.